This record concerns one T cell receptor (beta chain) sequence. The antigen remains undetermined. The sample contains more than one DNA sequence encoding this CDR3. Expressed TCRB transcripts were sequenced after all isolated RNA was converted to cDNA. Clones were sequenced by immunoSEQ multiplex PCR, and TCRdb holds only the in-frame ones, with some missing. The sample lists tens of thousands of clones, more than 45% occurring once. The germline CDR1 and CDR2 sequences are SQVTM and ANQGSEA. The CDR3 consists of 12 residues. Trimming cost V 6 bases and J 4 bases, with 12 bases left between them. Heparinised blood was drawn once per donor, averaging around 120 mL. By way of CD45RO/CCR7/CD25/CD127/CD95/CD27, the CD4+ regulatory, stem cell-like memory, central memory and naive cells were sorted. Populations isolated by sorting all had purity greater than 95%. These data come from a study of beta chain features in type 1 diabetes.

Study observations and caveats: Insertion counts at VDJ junctions were lower in type 1 diabetes patients, who also showed more deletions there. Among patients with Type 1 diabetes, TCRB CDR3s were moderately but significantly shorter in every one of the four CD4+ subsets.

The sample consisted of stem cell memory CD4+ T cells from blood. The sequence came from a young man with type 1 diabetes. This chain connects TRBV29-1 to TRBJ1-2, with a tentative D call TRBD1 (6 bases). Here the CDR3 DNA reads TGCAGCGTGGCTGGACAGCTCTATGGCTACACCTTC. It translates to CSVAGQLYGYTF. Complete variable domain (other parts from reference TRBV29-1 and TRBJ1-2): SAVISQKPSRDICQRGTSLTIQCQVDSQVTMMFWYRQQPGQSLTLIATANQGSEATYESGFVIDKFPISRPNLTFSTLTVSNMSPEDSSIYLCSVAGQLYGYTFGSGTRLTVV.